The clone carrying this T cell receptor (beta chain) was observed at least ten times. Its antigen remains unknown. Disease lasting under 3 months, a NOSPECS grade of at least 4, and a Clinical Activity Score of at least 3 were features of the ophthalmopathy patients. TCR beta CDR3 sequences were amplified from RNA transcripts. TCR CDR3 regions were first amplified by RT-PCR with HTBI primers. Each CDR3 protein is one row after TCRdb ran MiXCR on the multiplex PCR reads. This sample yields about 350,000 distinct CDR3 sequences, of which about 16% are seen a single time; roughly a fifth belongs to the top ten. This specimen belongs to a study of T cells in Graves' hyperthyroidism and ophthalmopathy. General study findings and limits: Blood also carried most thyroid clonotypes expanded above 0.001.

The CDR3 loop spans 15 amino acids. Trimming removed 1 base at V and 2 bases at J, with 10 bases between. In germline, CDR1 is SGHVS, CDR2 FNYEAQ. V and J are TRBV7-6 and TRBJ2-3; no clear D. The sequencing input was blood. The sequence was collected from a woman between 55 and 75 years old with Graves' ophthalmopathy. CDR3 sequence reads: CASSLEKLLTDTQYF. The CDR3 DNA follows: TGTGCCAGCAGCTTAGAGAAGCTACTCACAGATACGCAGTATTTT.